A single sample is the source of the 16 T cell receptor beta chains below, sequenced in a study of blood T cells in healthy people across ages. Using a J-beta primer mix together with a sample-barcoded 5' primer, a second PCR was run for about 6 to 11 cycles. A single record per CDR3 protein comes from TCRdb applying MiXCR to the 5' RACE reads. This sample yields 1.5 million to 2 million distinct CDR3 sequences, of which 28% are seen a single time; 7.7% belongs to the top ten. Sequencing was carried out using blood. The receptors here all came from a woman aged 25 to 39 in good health.

In the case of this clonotype: This may come from a read error, since a much larger clone is one base off. The missing conserved phenylalanine or tryptophan at the end of this CDR3 makes a read error likely. CDR3 loop: CSASHSGGGKETQYL. CDR3 in DNA: TGCAGTGCAAGCCACAGCGGGGGGGGAAAAGAGACCCAGTACCTC. J is TRBJ2-5 and V is TRBV20-1; 10 nucleotides line up with TRBD2. The CDR3 length is 15 residues. The trim removed 6 bases at V and 3 bases at J, leaving 10 bases unmatched. The germline gives CDR1 DFQATT, CDR2 SNEGSKA (reference sequence).

There are a few counts of this clonotype. The V call is TRBV28, the J call TRBJ2-7; the D gene is possibly TRBD2 (6 bases). Per the germline V gene, CDR1 is MDHEN and CDR2 is SYDVKM. The CDR3 contains 13 residues. V was pared by 2 bases and J by 7 bases, with 12 bases between. CDR3 sequence (DNA): TGTGCCAGCAGTTTAGCTAGCGTCTGGGAGCAGTACTTC. This translates into CASSLASVWEQYF.

This clonotype showed up many times. The V call is TRBV9, the J call TRBJ2-5; 10 positions match TRBD2. The junction had 2 bases not matched to a gene; V was cut back by 2 bases and J by 1 base. The germline CDR1 and CDR2 sequences are SGDLS and YYNGEE. The CDR3 covers 15 residues. The CDR3, as DNA: TGTGCCAGCAGCGTTACTAGCGGGACCCAAGAGACCCAGTACTTC. Amino acids: CASSVTSGTQETQYF.

V and J are TRBV29-1 and TRBJ2-1, with 10 positions matching TRBD1. The CDR3 sequence is 13 residues long. The V and J ends lost 5 bases and 10 bases, in that order; junction bases with no gene match: 8. Germline-derived CDR1 and CDR2 are SQVTM and ANQGSEA. CDR3 sequence (DNA): TGCAGCGTTCCCGGACAGGGGGTAAGGGAGCAGTTCTTC. Protein sequence: CSVPGQGVREQFF.

This clonotype was detected ten times or more. The rearrangement joins TRBV12-3 or TRBV12-4 to TRBJ1-2, with D possibly TRBD1 on 6 matching bases. Trimming cost V 10 bases and J 1 base, with 19 bases left between them. This CDR3 is 15 amino acids long. The CDR3 DNA follows: TGTGCCACCAATTCGGCCAGGGGCCTTAACTATGGCTACACCTTC. It specifies CATNSARGLNYGYTF.

This clonotype came up a few times. The rearrangement links TRBV7-8 to TRBJ2-7; D uncertain. The CDR3 runs 17 residues. Trimming removed 5 bases at V and 3 bases at J, with 23 bases between. Germline V gives CDR1 SGHVS, CDR2 FQNEAQ. CDR3 sequence: CASSQITRQLPHYEQYF. DNA of the CDR3: TGTGCCAGCAGCCAGATAACCAGGCAGCTCCCCCACTACGAGCAGTACTTC.

In its sample, this clonotype was seen a few times. This rearrangement joins TRBV25-1 to TRBJ2-7; tentatively, D is TRBD1 (6 bases). The CDR3 length is 14 residues. Germline CDR1 MGHDK, CDR2 SYGVNS. The V end was cut by 5 bases, the J end by 0 bases, with 11 bases between. The CDR3 is CASSQIQGSYEQYF. CDR3 nucleotide sequence: TGTGCCAGCAGTCAGATACAGGGCTCCTACGAGCAGTACTTC.

This clonotype showed up just a few times. V and J are TRBV20-1 and TRBJ2-4; 8 nucleotides match TRBD2. Trimming took 4 bases from V and 5 from J; bases not matched to a gene: 13. Looked up from germline, CDR1 is DFQATT and CDR2 is SNEGSKA (reference sequence). This CDR3 is built from 16 residues. CDR3 DNA sequence: TGCAGTGCTAACCCTGAGCGGGAGTGGCGTCAAAACATTCAGTACTTC. Its translation is CSANPEREWRQNIQYF.

The chain uses TRBV6-2 or TRBV6-3 and TRBJ2-3, with D possibly being TRBD2 (6 bases). CDR1 and CDR2 (germline): MNHEY, SVGEGT. This CDR3 contains 13 residues. Deletions cut 5 bases from V and 6 bases from J, with 12 bases between. CDR3 in DNA: TGTGCCAGCAGTGTGACTAGTGAGGATACGCAGTATTTT. Translation gives CASSVTSEDTQYF.

J is TRBJ1-1 and V is TRBV30, with a weak D call TRBD1 (6 bases). CDR1 is GTSNPN and CDR2 is SVGIG in the germline V gene (reference sequence). CDR3 length: 14 amino acids. Trimming left V 3 bases short and J 5 bases short, with 16 bases between. Here the CDR3 reads CAWSRQVLKTEAFF. The DNA of the CDR3 is TGTGCCTGGAGCCGACAGGTCCTCAAGACTGAAGCTTTCTTT.

In this sample, this clonotype turned up a few times. This chain joins TRBV20-1 and TRBJ1-1; D is uncertain. The CDR3 is made up of 13 amino acids. CDR1 is DFQATT and CDR2 is SNEGSKA in the germline V gene (reference sequence). With 1 base removed from V and 5 bases from J, the gap between germline ends came to 11 bases. CDR3 sequence reads: CSARGDTWTEAFF. The CDR3 bases are TGCAGTGCTAGAGGGGATACTTGGACTGAAGCTTTCTTT.

This clonotype is a singleton in its sample. The chain has TRBV27 and TRBJ1-5, with 9 bases lining up with TRBD1. Germline CDR1 MNHEY, CDR2 SMNVEV (reference sequence). The CDR3 covers 16 residues. J was trimmed by 8 bases and V by 4 bases; bases with no gene match: 12. Written as DNA, the CDR3 is TGTGCCAGCAGTTCGATTTACAGGGGGCGCGGGGAGCCCCAGCATTTT. Its translation is CASSSIYRGRGEPQHF.

This clonotype has at least ten counts. V gene TRBV18 combines with J gene TRBJ2-1; D is unresolved. V was pared by 2 bases and J by 5 bases, with 4 bases between. The CDR3 runs to 12 residues. The V gene's germline CDR1 is KGHSH and CDR2 LQKENI. CDR3 residues: CASSPNDNEQFF. DNA of the CDR3: TGTGCCAGCTCACCAAATGACAATGAGCAGTTCTTC.

This clonotype was seen more than once but under ten times. V gene TRBV10-3 combines with J gene TRBJ2-7; 8 nucleotides align to TRBD1. CDR1 ENHRY and CDR2 SYGVKD come from the germline V gene. V lost 4 bases and J lost 6; bases outside the gene matches: 8. This CDR3 is built from 14 residues. The CDR3 bases are TGTGCCATCAGTGGGACAGGGTCTCCCTGCGAGCAGTACTTC. The encoded protein is CAISGTGSPCEQYF.

This clonotype was detected ten times or more. V and J are TRBV7-3 and TRBJ1-2; possibly TRBD1 for D (5 bases). V shed 0 bases and J shed 6 bases, with 14 bases lying between them. CDR3 length equals 15 residues. Germline V CDR1 and CDR2: SGHTA, FQGTGA. The CDR3 protein is CASSLTGSRADGYTF. Written as DNA, the CDR3 is TGTGCCAGCAGCTTAACGGGGAGCAGGGCGGATGGCTACACCTTC.

This clonotype was observed a few times. A much more abundant neighbour one base away suggests this may be a read error. V gene TRBV7-9 combines with J gene TRBJ1-4; the D is unclear. Germline lookup yields CDR1 SEHNR and CDR2 FQNEAQ (reference sequence). V was shortened by 10 bases and J by 6 bases, with 12 bases between the two germline ends. This CDR3 region has 12 residues. CDR3: CAIGLKDEKLFF. CDR3 coding DNA: TGTGCCATCGGACTAAAGGATGAAAAACTGTTTTTT. The full variable domain, with the rest looked up from reference TRBV7-9 and TRBJ1-4, is DTGVSQNPRHKITKRGQNVTFRCDPISEHNRLYWYRQTLGQGPEFLTYFQNEAQLEKSRLLSDRFSAERPKGSFSTLEIQRTEQGDSAMYLCAIGLKDEKLFFGSGTQLSVL.